The 14 T cell receptor beta chains given below trace back to one sample, sequenced in a study of T cell responses to AZD1222 COVID-19 vaccine. Clones were sequenced by immunoSEQ multiplex PCR, and TCRdb holds only the in-frame ones, with some missing. The table includes 100,000 to 150,000 clones, around 89% detected once. Specimen: peripheral blood, collected on day 0 of MenACWY control vaccination. The receptor set was obtained from an adult in good health.

This clone occurred once. V and J are TRBV6-5 and TRBJ1-3, with unresolved D. The germline gives CDR1 MNHEY, CDR2 SVGAGI. The CDR3 sequence is 16 residues long. V dropped 0 bases and J dropped 0 bases, with 9 bases sitting between them. In DNA, the CDR3 is TGTGCCAGCAGTTACTCATGGTCGTCCTCTGGAAACACCATATATTTT. Translation gives CASSYSWSSSGNTIYF.

In DNA form, the CDR3 reads TGTGCCAGTCGCATGTTCTTAGCGGGATACAATGAGCAGTTCTTC. Its translation: CASRMFLAGYNEQFF. This chain joins TRBV19 and TRBJ2-1; 8 nucleotides line up with TRBD2. Losses at the gene ends were 8 bases for V and 4 bases for J; bases not matched to a gene: 10. Germline V gene sequence: CDR1 LNHDA, CDR2 SQIVND (reference sequence). The CDR3 is made up of 15 amino acids.

This clone was detected a few times. This chain links TRBV27 with TRBJ2-3, with D uncertain. The CDR3 runs to 11 residues. CDR1 is MNHEY and CDR2 is SMNVEV in the germline V gene (reference sequence). Trimming shortened V by 7 bases and J by 5 bases, and 7 bases separated the two germline ends. This CDR3 is CASTERDTQYF. CDR3 sequence (DNA): TGTGCCAGCACCGAGAGAGATACGCAGTATTTT.

J is TRBJ2-3 and V is TRBV9; 8 bases fit TRBD2. CDR3 size: 14 residues. Trimming removed 7 bases from V and 6 bases from J; junction bases left unmatched: 10. Germline CDR1 and CDR2: SGDLS and YYNGEE. The CDR3 spells CASGLAGFQDTQYF. The DNA for the CDR3 is TGTGCCAGCGGACTAGCAGGTTTCCAGGATACGCAGTATTTT.

This chain links TRBV7-9 with TRBJ1-1; D remains ambiguous. V lost 6 bases and J lost 0, with 11 bases in between. The CDR3 extends over 14 amino acids. The germline gives CDR1 SEHNR, CDR2 FQNEAQ (reference sequence). The CDR3 DNA reads as TGTGCCAGCAGAGAGCCCGGAGTGAACACTGAAGCTTTCTTT. Protein product: CASREPGVNTEAFF.

The J gene is TRBJ2-5, the V gene TRBV13; 8 positions agree with TRBD2. CDR1 and CDR2 from the germline V gene are PRHDT and FYEKMQ (reference sequence). The J segment lost 4 bases and the V segment lost 4 bases, leaving 14 bases of the junction unmatched. The CDR3 runs 17 residues. Written as DNA, the CDR3 is TGTGCCAGCAGCTCGTCTCCCGGGACTAGTCACCCAGAGACCCAGTACTTC. This codes for CASSSSPGTSHPETQYF.

The chain is built from TRBV10-3 and TRBJ1-2, with TRBD1 matching over 7 bases. CDR3 length equals 16 residues. V was pared by 0 bases and J by 2 bases, with 6 bases of the junction left unmatched. Germline CDR1 ENHRY, CDR2 SYGVKD. CDR3 in DNA: TGTGCCATCAGTGAGTCAACGGGCAGGGGGAACTATGGCTACACCTTC. Protein: CAISESTGRGNYGYTF.

V and J are TRBV3-1 (or the pseudogene TRBV3-2) and TRBJ2-7, with 7 bases that match TRBD2. With 0 bases clipped from V and 0 bases from J, the junction kept 5 bases outside the gene matches. The CDR3 is made up of 16 amino acids. Germline values: CDR1 LGHDT, CDR2 YNNKEL (reference sequence). The CDR3 nucleotides are TGTGCCAGCAGCCAAGATACTAGCGTTTTCTCCTACGAGCAGTACTTC. It yields the protein CASSQDTSVFSYEQYF.

The V call is TRBV5-4, the J call TRBJ1-3; D is unclear. Germline CDR1 reads SGHNT; CDR2 reads YYREEE (reference sequence). The length of the CDR3 is 14 residues. Between the trimmed V and J ends, which lost 0 bases and 2 bases, there was a span of 6 bases. The CDR3 sequence: CASSLEGPGNTIYF. CDR3 nucleotides: TGTGCCAGCAGCTTGGAGGGTCCTGGAAACACCATATATTTT.

As regards this clone: Since no conserved phenylalanine or tryptophan closes the CDR3, a read error is the likely cause. J is TRBJ2-3 and V is TRBV11-3, with 12 positions matching TRBD2. Judging by the DNA end, TRBJ2-2 fits better; the J call may be wrong. Germline assignment: CDR1 SGHNT and CDR2 YENEEA. The CDR3 totals 14 residues. The CDR3 DNA reads as TGTGCCAGCAGCTGGACCACGACTAGCGGGAGGCTGTTTATT. It yields the protein CASSWTTTSGRLFI.

This chain connects TRBV10-3 to TRBJ1-1; 9 nucleotides line up with TRBD1. The germline CDR1 and CDR2 sequences are ENHRY and SYGVKD. J lost 4 bases, V lost 0 bases, and 15 bases had no gene match. There are 19 residues in the CDR3. CDR3 nucleotide sequence: TGTGCCATCAGTGAGTCCGGAAGTTCTCCGGGACAGGGAAGCACTGAAGCTTTCTTT. Residues: CAISESGSSPGQGSTEAFF.

V and J are TRBV27 and TRBJ2-7, with 9 bases that match TRBD2. From germline, CDR1 is MNHEY and CDR2 SMNVEV (reference sequence). V dropped 5 bases and J dropped 3; count of bases not matched to a gene: 8. The CDR3 consists of 15 residues. CDR3 region: CASSTTGTSFYEQYF. CDR3 DNA sequence: TGTGCCAGCAGTACCACCGGGACTAGCTTCTACGAGCAGTACTTC.

V usage is TRBV21-1 and J usage is TRBJ2-5; the table names TRBD2, a call not compared with the DNA. TRBV21-1 is tagged as a pseudogene. This CDR3 spans 17 amino acids. CDR3 region: CASSLKLGGLAGETQYF. CDR3 nucleotides: TGTGCCAGCAGCCTTAAGCTTGGGGGACTAGCGGGAGAGACCCAGTACTTC.

V is TRBV5-1 and J is TRBJ2-2; maybe TRBD2 (5 bases). The germline CDR1 and CDR2 sequences are SGHRS and YFSETQ. V lost 1 base to trimming and J lost 2 bases, with 9 bases between them. There are 15 residues in the CDR3. This chain's CDR3 is CASSLPSGNTGELFF. CDR3 bases: TGCGCCAGCAGCTTGCCCAGCGGAAACACCGGGGAGCTGTTTTTT.